This T cell receptor (beta chain) was recorded in a study of T cells in localized non-small cell lung cancer. Points from the study as a whole: Prolonged overall survival went with higher T cell density in the blood. Clonality of T cells reached its maximum in uninvolved adjacent lung, surpassing tumor. A median of about 54 of the top 100 tumor clones appeared in adjacent lung, which was paired and uninvolved. Heterogeneity within the tumor remains possible, as just one region underwent sequencing.

With regard to this clone: Its antigen remains unknown.

Some clones are missing from TCRdb's copy, which holds only in-frame ones; the method was immunoSEQ multiplex PCR. The sample gives 35,000 to 50,000 clones, more than 75% of which show up once; around 6.4% is in the top ten. Germline V gene lookup returns CDR1 MNHEY and CDR2 SVGAGI. The CDR3 runs 13 residues. V was trimmed by 6 bases and J by 2 bases, leaving 10 bases between them. This sequence was found in a man aged 40 to 70 with stage I lung adenocarcinoma. Sequencing was performed on peripheral blood, taken before any cancer treatment. The chain carries TRBV6-5 and TRBJ1-2, with TRBD1 as a possible D gene (6 bases). CDR3 region: CASRRDTNYGYTF. DNA for the CDR3: TGTGCCAGCAGGAGGGACACCAACTATGGCTACACCTTC.